This T cell receptor (beta chain) was profiled in a study of T cell repertoires in cytomegalovirus infection. TCRdb ran MiXCR on the reads and lists one entry per CDR3 protein. Among some 200,000 distinct CDR3 sequences listed, about a tenth were seen once. The CDR3 sequence is 15 residues long. Germline-derived CDR1 and CDR2 are SGHDN and FVKESK. V lost 2 bases to trimming and J lost 1 base; unmatched junction nucleotides: 4. The rearrangement uses TRBV14 and TRBJ2-5, with TRBD2 identical over 7 bases. Sample: PBMCs. This receptor was obtained from a human donor in good health (CMV status not recorded). Some clones in this sample may be carry-over from other donors' samples. DNA of the CDR3: TGTGCCAGCAGCCAACGGGAGGTGACCCAAGAGACCCAGTACTTC. Translating it yields CASSQREVTQETQYF.